This entry describes one T cell receptor beta chain. What it binds is not known. One end of the junction varies from germline; a read error may be responsible. This specimen belongs to a study of cytomegalovirus exposure and HLA in healthy donors. Study-level information: The study's early data release held 75 million to 95 million unique TCRs from HLA-typed donors. Overall study results and limits: Analysis was carried out at a later point, and it linked a missense DCLRE1C variant to TCR beta V- and J-gene trimming.

The study ran its PCR with 60 Vbeta and 13 Jbeta primers. The protocol was immunoSEQ multiplex PCR, while the TCRdb copy is restricted to in-frame clones and leaves out a portion. The sample records 150,000 to 200,000 clones, roughly three quarters being singletons. This CDR3 has 14 amino acids. Per the germline V gene, CDR1 is SGDLS and CDR2 is YYNGEE. While unrecorded immune exposures were likely, the donors were nominally healthy when sampled. This rearrangement joins TRBV9 to TRBJ1-1; D gene uncertain. Sequencing was carried out using PBMCs. This TCR derives from a woman in her forties or fifties in good health and CMV-seronegative. Written as DNA, the CDR3 is TGTGCCAGCAGCGTAGTGACAATGAACCCTGAAGCTTTCTTT. Translation: CASSVVTMNPEAFF.